This T cell receptor beta chain was captured by sequencing in a study of T-cell reconstitution after alpha-beta-depleted transplantation in children. Study-wide findings and caveats: The main origin of T-cell counts and diversity one year after transplant was newly produced T cells. Elevated TCRbeta diversity at day 60 was traced, in some patients, to surviving recipient T cells and thymic progenitors. Expanded graft clones numbering several hundred reportedly gave rise to alpha-beta T cells about two months after transplant.

In its sample, this clonotype was seen a few times. Its cognate antigen is unknown. The germline V gene has CDR1 MDHEN and CDR2 SYDVKM. Trimming pared 2 bases from V and 6 bases from J, leaving 20 bases between. The CDR3 is 17 residues long. Preparation of the TCRbeta library involved a method that used unique molecular identifiers. TCRdb analysed the PCR reads with MiXCR anew, one entry per CDR3 protein. The table lists some 300,000 distinct CDR3 sequences, about 7.3% of them singletons. The clonotype comes from a female patient aged 2-15 years who had a stem cell transplant for Fanconi anemia, so the T cells may come from the graft donor. This specimen consisted of peripheral blood, obtained 360 days after TCRalphabeta/CD19-depleted stem cell transplant. V usage is TRBV28 and J usage is TRBJ1-5; no reliable D call. DNA of the CDR3: TGTGCCAGCAGTTTACCCCAGGTCGGGGTGGGTGGTCAGCCCCAGCATTTT. Protein product: CASSLPQVGVGGQPQHF.